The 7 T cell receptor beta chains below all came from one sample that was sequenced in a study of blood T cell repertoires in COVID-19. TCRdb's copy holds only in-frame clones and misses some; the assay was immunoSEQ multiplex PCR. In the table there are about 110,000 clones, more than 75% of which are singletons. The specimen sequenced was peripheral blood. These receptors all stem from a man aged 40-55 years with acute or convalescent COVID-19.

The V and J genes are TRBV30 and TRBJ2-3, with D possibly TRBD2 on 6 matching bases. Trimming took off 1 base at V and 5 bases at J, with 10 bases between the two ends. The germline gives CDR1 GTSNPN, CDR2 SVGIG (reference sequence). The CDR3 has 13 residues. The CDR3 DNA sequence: TGTGCCTGGAGTGGGAGGGTTGGAGATACGCAGTATTTT. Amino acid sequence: CAWSGRVGDTQYF.

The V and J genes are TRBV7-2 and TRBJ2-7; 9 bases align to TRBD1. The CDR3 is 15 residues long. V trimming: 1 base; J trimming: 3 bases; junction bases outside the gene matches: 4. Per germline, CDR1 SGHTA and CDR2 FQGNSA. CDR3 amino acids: CASSLVGTGRYEQYF. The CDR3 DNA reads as TGTGCCAGCAGCTTAGTGGGGACAGGGCGCTACGAGCAGTACTTC.

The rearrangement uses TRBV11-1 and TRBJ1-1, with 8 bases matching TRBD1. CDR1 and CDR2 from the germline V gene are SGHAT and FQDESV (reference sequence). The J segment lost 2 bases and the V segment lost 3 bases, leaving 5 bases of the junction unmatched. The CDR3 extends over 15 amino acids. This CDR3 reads CASSLGQGANTEAFF. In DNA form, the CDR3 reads TGTGCCAGCAGCTTGGGGCAGGGGGCAAACACTGAAGCTTTCTTT.

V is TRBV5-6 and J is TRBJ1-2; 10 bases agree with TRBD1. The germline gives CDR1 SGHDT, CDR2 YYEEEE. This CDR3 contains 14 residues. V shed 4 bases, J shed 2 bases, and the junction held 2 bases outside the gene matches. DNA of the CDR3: TGTGCCAGCAGCACGGGACAGGGGAACTATGGCTACACCTTC. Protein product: CASSTGQGNYGYTF.

CDR3 sequence: CASSLLGGEIGNTIYF. CDR3 coding DNA: TGCGCCAGCAGCTTGCTAGGGGGGGAAATTGGAAACACCATATATTTT. The chain is built from TRBV5-1 and TRBJ1-3, with D possibly TRBD1 on 6 matching bases. The CDR3 spans 16 residues. CDR1 is SGHRS, CDR2 YFSETQ, per germline. V was cut by 1 base and J by 3 bases, with 14 bases left in between.

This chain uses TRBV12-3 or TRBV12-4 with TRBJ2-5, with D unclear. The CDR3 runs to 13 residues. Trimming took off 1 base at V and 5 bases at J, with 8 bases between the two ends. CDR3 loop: CASSLVRWETQYF. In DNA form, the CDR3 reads TGTGCCAGCAGTTTAGTGCGCTGGGAGACCCAGTACTTC.

CDR3 sequence (DNA): TGTGCCAGCAGCTTTACCGGGACAGGGGCCAACTATGGCTACACCTTC. This encodes CASSFTGTGANYGYTF. This rearrangement joins TRBV5-6 to TRBJ1-2, with 10 bases lining up with TRBD1. V shed 2 bases and J 2 bases; nucleotides not matched to a gene: 6. The germline gives CDR1 SGHDT, CDR2 YYEEEE. This CDR3 region has 16 residues.